Listed below are T cell receptor beta chains from one sample, sequenced in a study of cytomegalovirus exposure and HLA in healthy donors. The assay was immunoSEQ multiplex PCR, and TCRdb's table has in-frame clones only and misses some. The sample comprises 120,000 or so clones, around nine tenths of which are singletons, and about 2% rests with the top ten. Sample: PBMCs. These receptors originate from a woman between 18 and 29 years old in good health and CMV-seronegative. CDR3s include the opening cysteine and the closing phenylalanine or tryptophan. The order of the fields is D gene, clone size, V gene, J gene, CDR3 protein, CDR3 DNA. The D gene is left open where the match is weak. The size of a clone is reported for some rows only, either as once, few or many, or as a class for expanded clones.

d_call: TRBD1
clone_size: .
v_call: TRBV15
j_call: TRBJ2-3
cdr3_aa: CATSRARQGNSDTQYF
cdr3_nt: TGTGCCACCAGCAGAGCCCGACAGGGGAATTCAGATACGCAGTATTTT

d_call: .
clone_size: .
v_call: TRBV6-1
j_call: TRBJ2-7
cdr3_aa: CASTNIFPYEQYF
cdr3_nt: TGTGCCAGCACTAATATATTTCCCTACGAGCAGTACTTC

d_call: .
clone_size: .
v_call: TRBV5-6
j_call: TRBJ1-2
cdr3_aa: CASSLTQLLYYGYTF
cdr3_nt: TGTGCCAGCAGCTTGACACAGCTGCTCTACTATGGCTACACCTTC

d_call: .
clone_size: .
v_call: TRBV28
j_call: TRBJ1-1
cdr3_aa: CASSPLALRNTEAFF
cdr3_nt: TGTGCCAGCAGCCCGCTGGCTTTAAGGAACACTGAAGCTTTCTTT

d_call: TRBD1
clone_size: .
v_call: TRBV5-5
j_call: TRBJ2-7
cdr3_aa: CASSLEVRGYEQYF
cdr3_nt: TGTGCCAGCAGCTTGGAGGTCAGGGGGTACGAGCAGTACTTC

d_call: TRBD2
clone_size: .
v_call: TRBV14
j_call: TRBJ2-1
cdr3_aa: CASSPPGLAGSSQFF
cdr3_nt: TGTGCCAGCAGCCCACCGGGACTAGCGGGATCGTCGCAGTTCTTC

d_call: .
clone_size: .
v_call: TRBV29-1
j_call: TRBJ1-2
cdr3_aa: CSVEPLAPNYGYTF
cdr3_nt: TGCAGCGTTGAACCCCTAGCTCCTAACTATGGCTACACCTTC

d_call: .
clone_size: .
v_call: TRBV25-1
j_call: TRBJ2-1
cdr3_aa: CASSFSTGRSYNEQFF
cdr3_nt: TGTGCCAGCAGTTTCAGTACAGGGAGATCCTACAATGAGCAGTTCTTC

d_call: TRBD2
clone_size: .
v_call: TRBV11-3
j_call: TRBJ2-5
cdr3_aa: CASSLEGAGGLRETQYF
cdr3_nt: TGTGCCAGCAGCTTAGAGGGAGCGGGAGGGTTGAGAGAGACCCAGTACTTC

d_call: TRBD2
clone_size: .
v_call: TRBV9
j_call: TRBJ2-7
cdr3_aa: CASSVAGSSGEQYF
cdr3_nt: TGTGCCAGCAGCGTAGCTGGGTCTAGCGGCGAGCAGTACTTC

d_call: .
clone_size: .
v_call: TRBV7-2
j_call: TRBJ2-3
cdr3_aa: CASSLTGTDTQYF
cdr3_nt: TGTGCCAGCAGCTTAACGGGCACAGATACGCAGTATTTT

d_call: TRBD1
clone_size: .
v_call: TRBV6-6
j_call: TRBJ1-2
cdr3_aa: CASSRGQGEGGYTF
cdr3_nt: TGTGCCAGCAGTAGAGGACAGGGGGAGGGTGGCTACACCTTC

d_call: .
clone_size: .
v_call: TRBV28
j_call: TRBJ2-3
cdr3_aa: CATELGVGVVDTQYF
cdr3_nt: TGTGCCACCGAATTAGGCGTGGGAGTCGTAGATACGCAGTATTTT

d_call: .
clone_size: .
v_call: TRBV28
j_call: TRBJ2-7
cdr3_aa: CASSPPVSGYYEQYF
cdr3_nt: TGTGCCAGCAGCCCCCCCGTGAGCGGATACTACGAGCAGTACTTC

d_call: .
clone_size: .
v_call: TRBV5-4
j_call: TRBJ1-3
cdr3_aa: CASSFRTGNTIYF
cdr3_nt: TGTGCCAGCAGCTTCAGGACTGGAAACACCATATATTTT

d_call: TRBD2
clone_size: once
v_call: TRBV7-3
j_call: TRBJ2-1
cdr3_aa: CASSPNSGKGSEQFF
cdr3_nt: TGTGCCAGCAGCCCTAATAGCGGGAAGGGAAGTGAGCAGTTCTTC

d_call: TRBD1
clone_size: .
v_call: TRBV19
j_call: TRBJ1-5
cdr3_aa: CASDRDRTNQPQHF
cdr3_nt: TGTGCCAGCGACAGGGACAGAACAAATCAGCCCCAGCATTTT

d_call: .
clone_size: .
v_call: TRBV11-1
j_call: TRBJ2-3
cdr3_aa: CASSLLGADTQYF
cdr3_nt: TGTGCCAGCAGCTTATTAGGGGCGGATACGCAGTATTTT

d_call: .
clone_size: .
v_call: TRBV28
j_call: TRBJ2-3
cdr3_aa: CASSRIGRGRTDTQYF
cdr3_nt: TGTGCCAGCAGTCGTATCGGGCGGGGACGCACAGATACGCAGTATTTT

d_call: .
clone_size: .
v_call: TRBV16
j_call: TRBJ1-1
cdr3_aa: CASSLLTVNTEAFF
cdr3_nt: TGTGCCAGCAGCCTACTGACAGTGAACACTGAAGCTTTCTTT

d_call: .
clone_size: .
v_call: TRBV11-3
j_call: TRBJ2-2
cdr3_aa: CASSLGQNTGELFF
cdr3_nt: TGTGCCAGCAGCTTAGGGCAGAACACCGGGGAGCTGTTTTTT

d_call: TRBD2
clone_size: .
v_call: TRBV19
j_call: TRBJ2-7
cdr3_aa: CASSTSGTSYEQYF
cdr3_nt: TGTGCCAGTAGTACTAGCGGGACCTCCTACGAGCAGTACTTC

d_call: .
clone_size: .
v_call: TRBV27
j_call: TRBJ1-1
cdr3_aa: CASSLSGGATEAFF
cdr3_nt: TGTGCCAGCAGTTTATCCGGGGGTGCCACTGAAGCTTTCTTT

d_call: .
clone_size: .
v_call: TRBV2
j_call: TRBJ2-1
cdr3_aa: CASSASSYNEQFF
cdr3_nt: TGTGCCAGCAGCGCTAGCTCCTACAATGAGCAGTTCTTC

d_call: .
clone_size: .
v_call: TRBV12-5
j_call: TRBJ2-7
cdr3_aa: CASGLVSEQYF
cdr3_nt: TGTGCTAGTGGTTTGGTGAGCGAGCAGTACTTC

d_call: TRBD1
clone_size: .
v_call: TRBV7-2
j_call: TRBJ1-5
cdr3_aa: CASSARQGTPYSNQPQHF
cdr3_nt: TGTGCCAGCAGCGCGCGACAGGGGACCCCTTATAGCAATCAGCCCCAGCATTTT

d_call: .
clone_size: .
v_call: TRBV18
j_call: TRBJ2-6
cdr3_aa: CASSPVGQTSGANVLTF
cdr3_nt: TGTGCCAGCTCCCCGGTCGGACAAACCTCTGGGGCCAACGTCCTGACTTTC

d_call: .
clone_size: .
v_call: TRBV30
j_call: TRBJ1-1
cdr3_aa: CAWSGPPTQRRRWAFF
cdr3_nt: TGTGCCTGGAGTGGACCCCCGACACAACGCCGGAGGTGGGCTTTCTTT

d_call: TRBD2
clone_size: .
v_call: TRBV13
j_call: TRBJ2-3
cdr3_aa: CASSTGLAGGPTSTDTQYF
cdr3_nt: TGTGCCAGCAGCACTGGACTAGCGGGAGGGCCTACTAGCACAGATACGCAGTATTTT

d_call: .
clone_size: .
v_call: TRBV5-5
j_call: TRBJ1-4
cdr3_aa: CASSLAGDSYEKLFF
cdr3_nt: TGTGCCAGCAGCTTGGCGGGGGATTCGTATGAAAAACTGTTTTTT

d_call: TRBD1
clone_size: .
v_call: TRBV7-8
j_call: TRBJ1-1
cdr3_aa: CASSLGTGDTEAFF
cdr3_nt: TGTGCCAGCAGCCTAGGGACAGGGGATACTGAAGCTTTCTTT

d_call: .
clone_size: few
v_call: TRBV6-4
j_call: TRBJ2-6
cdr3_aa: CASSEDSSGANVLTF
cdr3_nt: TGTGCCAGCAGTGAAGACAGCTCTGGGGCCAACGTCCTGACTTTC

d_call: .
clone_size: .
v_call: TRBV5-4
j_call: TRBJ2-6
cdr3_aa: CASSFRGAGANVLTF
cdr3_nt: TGTGCCAGCAGCTTCAGGGGGGCTGGGGCCAACGTCCTGACTTTC

d_call: .
clone_size: .
v_call: TRBV11-2
j_call: TRBJ2-7
cdr3_aa: CASSTPGGITYEQYF
cdr3_nt: TGTGCCAGCAGCACACCTGGGGGCATAACCTACGAGCAGTACTTC

d_call: .
clone_size: .
v_call: TRBV5-1
j_call: TRBJ2-5
cdr3_aa: CASSSQETQYF
cdr3_nt: TGCGCCAGCAGCTCGCAAGAGACCCAGTACTTC

d_call: .
clone_size: .
v_call: TRBV11-3
j_call: TRBJ2-7
cdr3_aa: CASSSWVERGREQYF
cdr3_nt: TGTGCCAGCAGCTCCTGGGTCGAGAGAGGGCGCGAGCAGTACTTC

d_call: .
clone_size: few
v_call: TRBV28
j_call: TRBJ1-5
cdr3_aa: CASLSGLYSNQPQHF
cdr3_nt: TGTGCCAGCCTCTCAGGGCTTTATAGCAATCAGCCCCAGCATTTT

d_call: .
clone_size: .
v_call: TRBV10-3
j_call: TRBJ1-1
cdr3_aa: CAISPERGTEAFF
cdr3_nt: TGTGCCATCAGTCCAGAAAGAGGAACTGAAGCTTTCTTT

d_call: .
clone_size: .
v_call: TRBV9
j_call: TRBJ2-5
cdr3_aa: CASSASLTGRETQYF
cdr3_nt: TGTGCCAGCAGCGCGTCCCTAACGGGGAGAGAGACCCAGTACTTC

d_call: .
clone_size: .
v_call: TRBV7-9
j_call: TRBJ2-3
cdr3_aa: CASSFSGDTQYF
cdr3_nt: TGTGCCAGCAGCTTCTCAGGGGATACGCAGTATTTT

d_call: .
clone_size: .
v_call: TRBV15
j_call: TRBJ2-1
cdr3_aa: CATSRGRQGGYNEQFF
cdr3_nt: TGTGCCACCAGCAGAGGTCGGCAGGGAGGCTACAATGAGCAGTTCTTC

d_call: .
clone_size: .
v_call: TRBV11-3
j_call: TRBJ2-2
cdr3_aa: CASGLANRRTGELFF
cdr3_nt: TGTGCCAGCGGCCTAGCCAATCGCAGAACCGGGGAGCTGTTTTTT

d_call: TRBD1
clone_size: .
v_call: TRBV11-2
j_call: TRBJ2-3
cdr3_aa: CASSSTGVFYF
cdr3_nt: TGTGCCAGCAGCTCGACAGGGGTATTTTATTTT

d_call: .
clone_size: .
v_call: TRBV19
j_call: TRBJ2-7
cdr3_aa: CALEGLRVGYEQYF
cdr3_nt: TGTGCCCTAGAGGGCCTCCGGGTCGGGTACGAGCAGTACTTC

d_call: TRBD2
clone_size: .
v_call: TRBV6-4
j_call: TRBJ2-7
cdr3_aa: CASRNSYVAGESYEQYF
cdr3_nt: TGTGCCAGCCGTAATTCTTACGTAGCGGGAGAATCCTACGAGCAGTACTTC

d_call: TRBD1
clone_size: .
v_call: TRBV7-2
j_call: TRBJ2-7
cdr3_aa: CASSPRTGTTYEQYF
cdr3_nt: TGTGCCAGCAGCCCGCGGACAGGGACCACCTACGAGCAGTACTTC

d_call: .
clone_size: .
v_call: TRBV21-1
j_call: TRBJ2-3
cdr3_aa: CAREDTDTQYF
cdr3_nt: TGTGCCAGAGAGGATACAGATACGCAGTATTTT

d_call: .
clone_size: .
v_call: TRBV19
j_call: TRBJ2-4
cdr3_aa: CASQQGFGLSKNIQYF
cdr3_nt: TGTGCCAGTCAGCAGGGGTTCGGCCTTTCCAAAAACATTCAGTACTTC

d_call: TRBD1
clone_size: .
v_call: TRBV18
j_call: TRBJ2-6
cdr3_aa: CASSLGQGLISGANVLTF
cdr3_nt: TGTGCCAGCTCCCTCGGACAGGGGCTGATCTCTGGGGCCAACGTCCTGACTTTC

d_call: TRBD2
clone_size: .
v_call: TRBV18
j_call: TRBJ2-3
cdr3_aa: CASSPTGGTDTQYF
cdr3_nt: TGTGCCAGCTCACCTACGGGGGGAACAGATACGCAGTATTTT

d_call: .
clone_size: .
v_call: TRBV13
j_call: TRBJ2-7
cdr3_aa: CASSSSQRTGTVEYEQYF
cdr3_nt: TGTGCCAGCAGCTCCTCACAGCGGACGGGAACCGTGGAGTACGAGCAGTACTTC

d_call: .
clone_size: .
v_call: TRBV5-4
j_call: TRBJ2-1
cdr3_aa: CASSLRSDNEQFF
cdr3_nt: TGTGCCAGCAGCTTAAGGAGCGACAATGAGCAGTTCTTC

d_call: TRBD1
clone_size: once
v_call: TRBV6-1
j_call: TRBJ2-7
cdr3_aa: CASSELGTGRSEQYF
cdr3_nt: TGTGCCAGCAGTGAACTTGGGACAGGGAGGAGCGAGCAGTACTTC

d_call: .
clone_size: .
v_call: TRBV11-3
j_call: TRBJ2-7
cdr3_aa: CASSSPRAKYEQYF
cdr3_nt: TGTGCCAGCAGCTCCCCCAGGGCGAAGTACGAGCAGTACTTC